The sequence of this T cell receptor (beta chain) was determined in a study of CXCR3-negative and CXCR3-positive naive CD8 T cells. Study-wide results and caveats: The study inferred TCR strength from TRB CDR3 properties and found comparable surface CD5 between naive subsets.

Concerning this clonotype: The antigen is unknown.

Carrying UMI labels, the TRB cDNA libraries were prepared through 5' RACE. With the 5' RACE reads reprocessed, TCRdb shows one record per CDR3 protein and no DNA. The sample is made up of roughly 89,000 distinct CDR3 sequences, and the top ten hold about 1.1% of it. From germline, CDR1 is SGDLS and CDR2 YYNGEE. There are 14 residues in the CDR3. The clonotype was recovered from a human donor in good health. Some clones in this sample may be carry-over from other donors' samples. Material: naive CXCR3- CD8+ T cells from blood. Subset defined: CD45RO-CCR7+CD27+CD95- naive CD8+ T cells lacking CXCR3 (TNR3-). This chain links TRBV9 with TRBJ1-1; the D gene TCRdb calls, TRBD1, cannot be checked with no DNA. The CDR3: CASSARDSRWEAFF.